This T cell receptor (beta chain) was captured by sequencing in a study of T cells in Graves' hyperthyroidism and ophthalmopathy. The trim removed 4 bases at V and 0 bases at J, leaving 7 bases unmatched. CDR1 and CDR2 (germline): SGHVS, FQNEAQ. CDR3 length: 17 amino acids. With respect to this clonotype: What it binds is not known.

Whole-study findings and limits: From stable hyperthyroidism, ophthalmopathy was set apart by a 13 V-J model. The model predicted ophthalmopathy a median approximately 6.3 months before onset. Most clonotypes expanded in thyroid above 0.001 were likewise present in blood.

Amplified regions were TCR beta CDR3 sequences from RNA transcripts. The TCR CDR3 first-round RT-PCR relied on the HTBI primer set. TCRdb itself ran the multiplex PCR reads through MiXCR, one entry per CDR3 protein. The sample shows approximately 600,000 distinct CDR3 sequences, 15% to 20% of them seen only once. Diagnoses rested on clinical symptoms, serum thyroxine and TRAb, thyroid ultrasound and orbital computed tomography. The receptor was isolated from a woman under 40 with Graves' hyperthyroidism. The specimen sequenced was blood. The chain combines TRBV7-8 with TRBJ2-7, with 12 bases fitting TRBD2. The CDR3: CASSSLAGGPFSYEQYF. Here the CDR3 DNA reads TGTGCCAGCAGCTCTCTAGCGGGAGGGCCCTTCTCCTACGAGCAGTACTTC.